These 21 T cell receptor beta chains were sequenced from one sample in a study of T cell clonality in common variable immunodeficiency. Using immunoSEQ multiplex PCR, the repertoire was profiled, and TCRdb retains in-frame clones only, with some absent. There are around 45,000 clones in the sample, none observed a single time. The sequenced sample was peripheral blood mononuclear cells. The receptors derive from a person aged 18-69 years in good health.

This clone was observed at least ten times. The read terminates 3 residues ahead of where the CDR3 ends, so the germline J gene completes it. V usage is TRBV4-2 and J usage is TRBJ1-2; possibly TRBD1 for D (6 bases). CDR1 is LGHNA, CDR2 YNFKEQ, per germline. The CDR3 runs 16 residues. V lost 2 bases, J lost 3 bases, and 16 bases lay in between. CDR3 in amino acids: CASSQQYREEDYGYTF. CDR3 DNA (partial): TGTGCCAGCAGCCAACAGTACAGGGAGGAGGACTATGGC.

This clone showed up many times. CDR3 protein: CASSSLLAGGPMSSYNEQFF. The part of the CDR3 DNA that was read is TGTGCCAGCAGCTCTTTACTAGCGGGAGGGCCAATGAGTTCCTACAATGAG. The rearrangement links TRBV7-1 to TRBJ2-1; TRBD2 agrees at 13 bases. The read falls 3 residues short of the CDR3 end, and the missing part is taken from the germline J gene. Being an ORF, TRBV7-1 has a function that is uncertain. The CDR3 covers 20 residues. The V segment lost 3 bases and the J segment 1 base; nucleotides outside the gene matches: 12.

Ten or more counts support this clone. The read comes to an end 3 residues before the CDR3 does, leaving the germline J gene to fill in the end. The rearrangement uses TRBV5-1 and TRBJ1-2, with D tentatively TRBD1 (6 bases). Germline-derived CDR1 and CDR2 are SGHRS and YFSETQ. Trimming removed 2 bases from V and 7 bases from J, with 12 bases in between. This CDR3 has 13 residues. The CDR3 spells CASSFAARGGYTF. Incomplete CDR3 DNA: TGCGCCAGCAGCTTCGCTGCCAGGGGTGGC.

This clone has at least ten counts. The read stops 3 residues short of the end of the CDR3; the missing end is completed from the germline J gene. The chain links TRBV4-2 to TRBJ1-5; no reliable D call. The CDR3 spans 13 residues. Germline-derived CDR1 and CDR2 are LGHNA and YNFKEQ. The germline V and J ends were trimmed by 2 bases and 4 bases, with 6 bases remaining between them. The CDR3 DNA, read in part, is TGTGCCAGCAGCCAACAGACTAATCAGCCC. It yields the protein CASSQQTNQP. The full CDR3 protein reads CASSQQTNQPQHF.

This clone was detected a few times. CDR3 bases read: TGTGCCAGCTCACAGGGACAGGTTTACTCTGGGGCCAACGTA. Amino acids: CASSQGQVYSGANV. From start to end, the CDR3 is CASSQGQVYSGANVLFF. V and J are TRBV18 and TRBJ1-4; 8 bases fit TRBD1. With the read ending 3 residues before the CDR3 end, the germline J gene is used to fill in that end. The CDR3 consists of 17 residues. Germline CDR1 reads KGHSH; CDR2 reads LQKENI.

This clone has just a few counts. The read comes to an end 3 residues before the CDR3 does, leaving the germline J gene to fill in the end. This chain connects TRBV19 to TRBJ1-2; weak D call: TRBD1 (5 bases). The CDR3 covers 15 residues. V was trimmed by 3 bases and J by 6 bases, leaving 17 bases between them. CDR1 and CDR2 from the germline V gene are LNHDA and SQIVND (reference sequence). The CDR3 here is CASSMGGVYRNGYTF. Partial CDR3 DNA: TGTGCCAGTAGTATGGGGGGGGTGTATAGGAATGGC.

This clone was observed many times. Read coverage stops 3 residues before the CDR3 terminus; the germline J gene supplies the remainder. J is TRBJ2-7 and V is TRBV7-6; D ambiguous. The germline gives CDR1 SGHVS, CDR2 FNYEAQ. V shed 5 bases and J shed 3 bases, with 14 bases lying between them. This CDR3 comprises 14 residues. The CDR3 here is CASSPRGSNYEQYF. CDR3 bases read: TGTGCCAGCAGCCCCCGCGGATCAAACTACGAG.

This clone appeared many times. The read terminates 3 residues before the CDR3 end, so the remaining end is supplied by the germline J gene. V gene TRBV24-1 combines with J gene TRBJ2-1; 9 nucleotides align to TRBD1. Germline V gene sequence: CDR1 KGHDR, CDR2 SFDVKD. Germline trimming cut 4 bases from V and 6 bases from J; bases unmatched to any gene: 6. The CDR3 loop spans 15 amino acids. CDR3 DNA (partial): TGTGCCACCAGTGACACCGGGACAGGGATCAATGAG. This translates into CATSDTGTGINE. The CDR3 as a whole reads CATSDTGTGINEQFF.

This clone was seen at least ten times. The read ends 3 residues shy of where the CDR3 ends; the end is completed using the germline J gene. This rearrangement joins TRBV20-1 to TRBJ2-3, with 9 bases aligning to TRBD2. Germline loops: CDR1 DFQATT, CDR2 SNEGSKA (reference sequence). Trimming cost V 0 bases and J 4 bases; bases outside gene matches: 8. CDR3 length: 16 residues. CDR3 bases read: TGCAGTGCTAGAGATCTGGCGGGGGGGCTTTCAGATACG. Protein: CSARDLAGGLSDT. The entire CDR3 is CSARDLAGGLSDTQYF.

This clone was counted at least ten times. The CDR3 end lies 3 residues beyond the end of the read and is filled in from the germline J gene. V is TRBV5-1 and J is TRBJ2-7; no definite D call. The CDR3 contains 13 residues. V shed 1 base and J shed 4 bases, with 9 bases lying between them. Germline CDR1 SGHRS, CDR2 YFSETQ. The CDR3 loop reads CASSLPQRYEQYF. CDR3 DNA (partial): TGCGCCAGCAGCTTGCCACAGAGGTACGAG.

A few counts support this clone. One end of the junction varies from germline; a read error may be responsible. Coverage ceases 3 residues before the CDR3 finishes, and the germline J gene fills in the end. V is TRBV7-9 and J is TRBJ1-1; D gene uncertain. CDR3 length: 13 amino acids. Germline CDR1 is SEHNR and CDR2 is FQNEAQ (reference sequence). CDR3 sequence: CSSSLGRNTEAFF. The part of the CDR3 DNA that was read is TGTTCCAGCAGCTTAGGTCGGAACACTGAA. The whole variable domain, remainder taken from reference TRBV7-9 and TRBJ1-1, is DTGVSQNPRHKITKRGQNVTFRCDPISEHNRLYWYRQTLGQGPEFLTYFQNEAQLEKSRLLSDRFSAERPKGSFSTLEIQRTEQGDSAMYLCSSSLGRNTEAFFGQGTRLTVV.

In this sample, this clone turned up many times. The observed sequence ends 3 residues before the CDR3 terminus, with the missing tail filled in from the germline J gene. The chain links TRBV4-1 to TRBJ2-7; TRBD2 agrees at 10 bases. Germline values: CDR1 MGHRA, CDR2 YSYEKL. The V segment lost 1 base and the J segment 0 bases; nucleotides outside the gene matches: 9. There are 18 residues in the CDR3. CDR3 DNA (partial): TGCGCCAGCAGCCAAGTTAGGGTCGGACTAGCGGTCTCCTACGAG. Its translation is CASSQVRVGLAVSYE. The full-length CDR3 reads as CASSQVRVGLAVSYEQYF.

This clone has at least ten counts. Coverage ceases 3 residues before the CDR3 finishes, and the germline J gene fills in the end. V is TRBV30 and J is TRBJ1-3; 7 positions agree with TRBD1. The germline gives CDR1 GTSNPN, CDR2 SVGIG (reference sequence). The CDR3 has 14 residues. Germline trimming cut 3 bases from V and 7 bases from J; bases unmatched to any gene: 9. The CDR3 spells CAWRPQGGVNTIYF. The CDR3 bases that were read are TGTGCCTGGAGACCCCAGGGGGGAGTGAACACC.

This clone was counted many times. The sequence runs out 3 residues before the end of the CDR3; the remainder is reconstructed from the germline J gene. The J gene is TRBJ1-1, the V gene TRBV5-1, with a possible D match to TRBD1 (6 bases). The CDR3 spans 14 residues. Trimming left V 4 bases short and J 5 bases short, with 15 bases between. Germline CDR1 is SGHRS and CDR2 is YFSETQ. The chain's CDR3 is CASSRLGAETEAFF. The sequenced CDR3 bases are TGCGCCAGCAGCAGATTGGGGGCAGAGACTGAA.

This clone was found many times. CDR3 loop: CASKGDSYEQYF. The sequenced CDR3 bases are TGTGCCAGCAAGGGGGACTCCTACGAG. J is TRBJ2-7 and V is TRBV2; tentatively, D is TRBD1 (6 bases). The read finishes 3 residues shy of the CDR3 end, and the germline J gene is used to complete it. Germline CDR1 reads SNHLY; CDR2 reads FYNNEI. Trimming cost V 7 bases and J 0 bases, with 7 bases left between them. This CDR3 contains 12 residues.

This clone occurred many times. The read ends 3 residues early relative to the CDR3; the germline J gene fills the gap. V gene TRBV24-1 combines with J gene TRBJ1-2, with 9 positions matching TRBD1. Germline CDR1 and CDR2: KGHDR and SFDVKD. CDR3 length equals 14 residues. The V segment lost 7 bases and the J segment 3 bases; nucleotides outside the gene matches: 5. The CDR3 bases that were read are TGTGCCACCAGACCGACAGGGGGAGACTATGGC. This encodes CATRPTGGDYG. From start to end, the CDR3 is CATRPTGGDYGYTF.

This clone was detected ten times or more. From the germline J gene comes the end of the CDR3, since the read stops 3 residues before it. V usage is TRBV15 and J usage is TRBJ2-1; perhaps TRBD2 as D (5 bases). There are 15 residues in the CDR3. V lost 4 bases, J lost 2 bases, and 12 bases lay in between. The V gene's germline CDR1 is LNHNV and CDR2 YYDKDF (reference sequence). The CDR3 loop reads CATSISAGAYNEQFF. CDR3 bases read: TGTGCCACCAGCATTAGCGCTGGTGCCTACAATGAG.

This clone has at least ten counts. With the read ending 3 residues before the CDR3 end, the germline J gene is used to fill in that end. V is TRBV20-1 and J is TRBJ2-1; 10 nucleotides match TRBD2. Looked up from germline, CDR1 is DFQATT and CDR2 is SNEGSKA (reference sequence). The length of the CDR3 is 16 residues. The junction had 3 bases not matched to a gene; V was cut back by 0 bases and J by 1 base. CDR3 bases read: TGCAGTGCTAGAGACCTAGCGGGGGAGTCCTACAATGAG. It translates to CSARDLAGESYNE. Given in full, the CDR3 is CSARDLAGESYNEQFF.

This clone showed up many times. The read stops 3 residues short of the end of the CDR3; the missing end is completed from the germline J gene. The chain links TRBV7-9 to TRBJ2-7; 11 bases map to TRBD2. The CDR3 covers 14 residues. Germline V lookup: CDR1 SEHNR, CDR2 FQNEAQ (reference sequence). The trim removed 5 bases at V and 6 bases at J, leaving 6 bases unmatched. CDR3 bases read: TGTGCCAGCAGCGTCTTAGCGGGGGGGCGCGAG. Encoded protein: CASSVLAGGRE. The whole CDR3 is CASSVLAGGREQYF.

This clone was observed many times. The read ends 3 residues shy of where the CDR3 ends; the end is completed using the germline J gene. The V call is TRBV2, the J call TRBJ1-1, with a weak D call TRBD1 (6 bases). Germline V CDR1 and CDR2: SNHLY, FYNNEI. CDR3 size: 10 residues. The CDR3: CASTDSEAFF. Partial CDR3 DNA: TGTGCCAGCACGGACAGCGAA.

This clone was counted ten times or more. The sequence runs out 3 residues before the end of the CDR3; the remainder is reconstructed from the germline J gene. V usage is TRBV30 and J usage is TRBJ1-4; weak D call: TRBD1 (5 bases). V was trimmed by 3 bases and J by 6 bases, leaving 14 bases between them. CDR3 length: 14 amino acids. The germline V gene has CDR1 GTSNPN and CDR2 SVGIG (reference sequence). The CDR3 here is CAWRTGTVDEKLFF. The CDR3 bases that were read are TGTGCCTGGAGAACCGGGACTGTGGATGAAAAA. The full variable domain, with the rest looked up from reference TRBV30 and TRBJ1-4, is SQTIHQWPATLVQPVGSPLSLECTVEGTSNPNLYWYRQAAGRGLQLLFYSVGIGQISSEVPQNLSASRPQDRQFILSSKKLLLSDSGFYLCAWRTGTVDEKLFFGSGTQLSVL.